These T cell receptor beta chains were read from a single sample in a study of T cells in Graves' hyperthyroidism and ophthalmopathy. One entry per CDR3 protein, called by TCRdb with MiXCR from the multiplex PCR reads. The data hold some 320,000 distinct CDR3 sequences, with roughly 15% observed a single time. Sequenced sample: blood. The receptor source for this set is a woman in her thirties or forties with Graves' ophthalmopathy. Each CDR3 is given without its conserved first and last residue. Clone size is not always given. Where it is, it says once, few, many or a class for expanded clones.

clone size,J gene,V gene,CDR3 length,CDR3 protein
few,TRBJ1-5,TRBV29-1,11,SVGLASNQPQH
many,TRBJ2-7,TRBV20-1,12,SAGGRGGINEQY
many,TRBJ2-1,TRBV12-3/TRBV12-4,14,ASSLLGAGRDNEQF
NA,TRBJ2-1,TRBV5-1,13,ASSFEDGAYNEQF
many,TRBJ2-4,TRBV2,12,ASRATGGKNIQY
few,TRBJ2-3,TRBV18,13,ASSPETSFTDTQY
many,TRBJ2-3,TRBV28,13,ASSLRTGFADTQY
many,TRBJ2-7,TRBV27,14,ASSLSVGPLTYEQY
many,TRBJ1-2,TRBV28,9,ASSFAVGYT
few,TRBJ2-7,TRBV15,13,ATSVSRGLSYEQY
many,TRBJ2-7,TRBV11-2,11,ASSLPDLVGQY
many,TRBJ2-3,TRBV3-1,12,ASSQGIVSDTQY
many,TRBJ2-1,TRBV7-2,13,ASSPKWTGGGEQF
NA,TRBJ1-1,TRBV7-6,11,ASSQEPGTALV
many,TRBJ2-1,TRBV12-3/TRBV12-4,13,ASSFGGSVYNEQF
NA,TRBJ1-6,TRBV15,13,ATTPGGHQGSPLH
many,TRBJ1-2,TRBV6-5,13,ASSPIKGAAYGYT
many,TRBJ1-2,TRBV3-1,10,ASSQDNYGYT
many,TRBJ2-2,TRBV6-1,12,ASTLSGAVGELF
many,TRBJ2-3,TRBV14,12,ASNSQTSTDTQY
few,TRBJ2-7,TRBV28,12,ASSQTSGRDEQY
many,TRBJ1-1,TRBV28,12,ASSLEGWNTEAF
many,TRBJ1-1,TRBV7-9,12,ASSPPGGGTEAF
many,TRBJ2-3,TRBV3-1,10,ASSQETDTQY